The 11 T cell receptor beta chains below come from one sample, sequenced in a study of CD4 T cells in relation to SARS-CoV-2 and coronaviruses. Their cognate antigens are unknown. CD4+ T cells from unexposed donors were obtained before the COVID-19 pandemic (2011-2018). CD4+ T cells were isolated from the cells after about ten days of culture. Assay: immunoSEQ multiplex PCR; the TCRdb copy retains only in-frame clones and omits some. Found here are 22,000 or so clones, less than 75% of them singletons; the top ten hold roughly 19%. Sequencing was performed on CD4+ T cells from PBMCs, cultured in vitro. These receptors were obtained from a human donor in good health.

The chain carries TRBV28 and TRBJ2-2; possibly TRBD1 or TRBD2 for D (5 bases each). V dropped 5 bases and J dropped 4 bases, with 14 bases sitting between them. From germline, CDR1 is MDHEN and CDR2 SYDVKM. This CDR3 is 15 amino acids long. The CDR3, as DNA: TGTGCCAGCAGTGGGGGAGACAGACTCACCGGGGAGCTGTTTTTT. It codes for CASSGGDRLTGELFF. The full variable domain, in which reference TRBV28 and TRBJ2-2 provide the parts outside the CDR3, is DVKVTQSSRYLVKRTGEKVFLECVQDMDHENMFWYRQDPGLGLRLIYFSYDVKMKEKGDIPEGYSVSREKKERFSLILESASTNQTSMYLCASSGGDRLTGELFFGEGSRLTVL.

The J gene is TRBJ1-2, the V gene TRBV18; 8 bases are a match to TRBD1. J was trimmed by 3 bases and V by 5 bases; bases with no gene match: 5. The CDR3 covers 14 residues. In germline, CDR1 is KGHSH, CDR2 LQKENI. In DNA form, the CDR3 reads TGTGCCAGCTCAACGACAGGGGCGGACTATGGCTACACCTTC. It codes for CASSTTGADYGYTF.

This clone occurred a few times. The chain combines TRBV2 with TRBJ2-1, with 14 nucleotides matching TRBD2. This CDR3 has 16 amino acids. Trimming cost V 5 bases and J 8 bases; bases outside gene matches: 8. Looked up from germline, CDR1 is SNHLY and CDR2 is FYNNEI. DNA for the CDR3: TGTGCCAGCAGTCCGGGACTAGCGGGAGCTGTGGATGAGCAGTTCTTC. Translation gives CASSPGLAGAVDEQFF.

This chain joins TRBV30 and TRBJ2-7, with TRBD1 identical over 7 bases. The CDR3 is made up of 14 amino acids. Germline V gene lookup returns CDR1 GTSNPN and CDR2 SVGIG (reference sequence). After removal of 2 bases from V and 3 bases from J, the junction contained 7 bases not matched to a gene. CDR3 bases: TGTGCCTGGAGTCCAGGGACAGTGGGCTACGAGCAGTACTTC. Translated: CAWSPGTVGYEQYF.

The gene calls are TRBV12-3 or TRBV12-4 and TRBJ2-7, with D possibly TRBD1 on 5 matching bases. CDR3 length equals 13 residues. V was cut by 3 bases and J by 7 bases, with 13 bases left in between. CDR3 sequence (DNA): TGTGCCAGCAGTTTCAGGGTCTCTGGAGAGCAGTACTTC. Translated, it gives CASSFRVSGEQYF.

The chain joins TRBV7-3 to TRBJ2-3, with D possibly being TRBD1 (6 bases). Trimming took 5 bases from V and 4 from J, leaving 16 bases between them. Germline values: CDR1 SGHTA, CDR2 FQGTGA. The CDR3 extends over 15 amino acids. The CDR3 DNA is TGTGCCAGCAGCAAACTACCACAGGGCCCAGATACGCAGTATTTT. This encodes CASSKLPQGPDTQYF.

The chain joins TRBV14 to TRBJ2-1, with D perhaps TRBD2 (6 bases). The CDR3 has 14 amino acids. Germline loops: CDR1 SGHDN, CDR2 FVKESK. Deletions cut 0 bases from V and 5 bases from J, with 8 bases between. The CDR3 sequence: CASSQELANNEQFF. In DNA form, the CDR3 reads TGTGCCAGCAGCCAAGAACTAGCAAACAATGAGCAGTTCTTC.

This clone was seen only a few times. The gene calls are TRBV6-5 and TRBJ1-2; weak D call: TRBD1 (6 bases). Trimming cost V 5 bases and J 4 bases, with 17 bases left between them. The CDR3 runs 15 residues. Looked up from germline, CDR1 is MNHEY and CDR2 is SVGAGI. The CDR3 DNA is TGTGCCAGCAGTCACCGCGGACAGTTCAGCTATGGCTACACCTTC. It specifies CASSHRGQFSYGYTF.

The chain couples TRBV10-3 to TRBJ2-3; D is undetermined. CDR1 ENHRY and CDR2 SYGVKD come from the germline V gene. The CDR3 spans 15 residues. The germline V and J ends were trimmed by 3 bases and 2 bases, with 12 bases remaining between them. CDR3 region: CAISDRKGITDTQYF. The CDR3 DNA sequence: TGTGCCATCAGTGATAGGAAGGGTATCACAGATACGCAGTATTTT.

The chain recombines TRBV6-5 with TRBJ1-1, with D hard to call. Germline V gene data show CDR1 as MNHEY and CDR2 as SVGAGI. The V gene lost 6 bases and the J gene lost 2 bases, with 13 bases spanning the gap. The CDR3 length is 14 residues. CDR3 sequence: CASSYSTVNTEAFF. The CDR3, as DNA: TGTGCCAGCAGCTACAGTACAGTAAACACTGAAGCTTTCTTT.

The gene calls are TRBV18 and TRBJ2-7; the match to TRBD1 covers 8 bases. Trimming cost V 3 bases and J 3 bases; bases outside gene matches: 7. Germline lookup yields CDR1 KGHSH and CDR2 LQKENI. The CDR3 extends over 15 amino acids. The CDR3 DNA follows: TGTGCCAGCTCACCTCAGGGACAGGCGGGCTACGAGCAGTACTTC. Amino acids: CASSPQGQAGYEQYF.